A single sample gave rise to the 6 T cell receptor beta chains below, sequenced in a study of blood T cell repertoires in COVID-19. The table came from immunoSEQ multiplex PCR; TCRdb's copy has only in-frame clones and leaves some out. Of about 220,000 clones listed, about 88% are singletons. Specimen: peripheral blood. The receptor source for this set is a woman in her forties or fifties with COVID-19, enrolled during active disease.

This sequence joins TRBV28 and TRBJ1-3; D is unresolved. CDR1 is MDHEN and CDR2 is SYDVKM in the germline V gene. Trimming took 6 bases from V and 4 from J, leaving 13 bases between them. The CDR3 length is 14 residues. The CDR3 nucleotides are TGTGCCAGCAGCTCCCTCGGGGAGGGAAACACCATATATTTT. Protein sequence: CASSSLGEGNTIYF.

The V gene is TRBV11-2, the J gene TRBJ2-2; no clear D. This CDR3 contains 14 residues. V lost 1 base to trimming and J lost 1 base, with 4 bases between them. Germline CDR1 SGHAT, CDR2 FQNNGV. In DNA form, the CDR3 reads TGTGCCAGCAGCTTAGGACAGAACACCGGGGAGCTGTTTTTT. It codes for CASSLGQNTGELFF.

The chain carries TRBV19 and TRBJ1-3, with no clear D. Germline values: CDR1 LNHDA, CDR2 SQIVND (reference sequence). The CDR3 extends over 13 amino acids. The V end lost 4 bases, the J end lost 0 bases, and 4 bases lay between the germline ends. CDR3 sequence: CASSSGSGNTIYF. The CDR3 DNA reads TGTGCCAGTAGTAGCGGCTCTGGAAACACCATATATTTT.

On this clone itself: A junction end diverges from the germline sequence, so it may reflect a read error. This chain links TRBV5-1 with TRBJ2-6; the D is unclear. The CDR3 totals 15 residues. CDR1 and CDR2 from the germline V gene are SGHRS and YFSETQ. CDR3 in amino acids: CASSLGGTGANVLTF. Here the CDR3 DNA reads TGCGCCAGCAGCTTGGGAGGTACTGGAGCCAACGTCCTGACTTTC.

The rearrangement uses TRBV6-5 and TRBJ1-2; 7 bases map to TRBD1. Germline V gene sequence: CDR1 MNHEY, CDR2 SVGAGI. The CDR3 sequence is 13 residues long. V dropped 5 bases and J dropped 6; count of bases not matched to a gene: 6. DNA of the CDR3: TGTGCCAGCAGTCCGACAGGGCGGCATGGCTACACCTTC. Protein product: CASSPTGRHGYTF.

This rearrangement joins TRBV7-8 to TRBJ1-2; 7 positions agree with TRBD1. Germline CDR1 SGHVS, CDR2 FQNEAQ. The V segment lost 5 bases and the J segment 4 bases; nucleotides outside the gene matches: 13. This CDR3 is built from 16 residues. The CDR3 bases are TGTGCCAGCAGCCCAAGGACAGGTCCACTTGGCTATGGCTACACCTTC. Translation gives CASSPRTGPLGYGYTF.